Sequencing of this T cell receptor beta chain was carried out in a study of T cell repertoires in cytomegalovirus infection. TCRdb reprocessed the reads via MiXCR and lists one record per CDR3 protein. The table records fewer than 850,000 distinct CDR3 sequences, almost 30% of them present only once. Overall study results and limits: The cumulative frequency of public TCR beta families distinguished individuals who carried CMV together with the relevant HLA.

This clonotype came up a few times. The antigen remains undetermined. From germline, CDR1 is MGHRA and CDR2 YSYEKL. With 1 base removed from V and 4 bases from J, the gap between germline ends came to 11 bases. The CDR3 contains 15 residues. The TCR originated in a human donor in good health (CMV status not recorded). Some clones in this sample may be carry-over from other donors' samples. The sequenced sample was cultured CD8+ T cells from PBMCs, obtained from culture after CMV antigen stimulation. This chain connects TRBV4-1 to TRBJ1-5; D unclear. The CDR3 DNA sequence: TGCGCCAGCAGCCAAGGTTTGGGCGGGAATCAGCCCCAGCATTTT. It is translated as CASSQGLGGNQPQHF.